Below are 12 T cell receptor beta chains sequenced from a single sample in a study of T cell responses to AZD1222 COVID-19 vaccine. The protocol was immunoSEQ multiplex PCR, while the TCRdb copy is restricted to in-frame clones and leaves out a portion. The repertoire holds roughly 120,000 clones, with roughly 92% as singletons. Sequencing was performed on peripheral blood, taken 28 days after the second AZD1222 dose. These receptors were obtained from an adult who received the AZD1222 COVID-19 vaccine.

The count of this clone is one. The chain carries TRBV5-1 and TRBJ2-5; D gene unclear. Germline CDR1 SGHRS, CDR2 YFSETQ. The CDR3 has 13 residues. Trimming removed 4 bases from V and 1 base from J, with 8 bases in between. Here the CDR3 DNA reads TGCGCCAGCAGCCTAACTTCCCAAGAGACCCAGTACTTC. Translation: CASSLTSQETQYF.

The chain employs TRBV7-3 and TRBJ2-5; 9 nucleotides align to TRBD2. The V segment lost 1 base and the J segment 5 bases; nucleotides outside the gene matches: 5. CDR1 is SGHTA, CDR2 FQGTGA, per germline. The CDR3 length is 15 residues. The CDR3 is CASSLMREGLETQYF. DNA for the CDR3: TGTGCCAGCAGCTTAATGCGGGAGGGCCTTGAGACCCAGTACTTC.

This chain's CDR3 is CASSVVPRYSPLHF. Written as DNA, the CDR3 is TGTGCCAGCAGCGTAGTTCCTCGATATTCACCCCTCCACTTT. The rearrangement uses TRBV9 and TRBJ1-6; D is unclear. The CDR3 has 14 residues. V lost 0 bases and J 8 bases, leaving 9 bases between the germline ends. CDR1 and CDR2 from the germline V gene are SGDLS and YYNGEE.

The chain is built from TRBV4-1 and TRBJ2-1; maybe TRBD1 (5 bases). V was clipped by 3 bases and J by 4 bases, with 19 bases between them. Per the germline V gene, CDR1 is MGHRA and CDR2 is YSYEKL. The CDR3 is made up of 17 amino acids. CDR3 protein: CASSHSRGGAPYNEQFF. DNA of the CDR3: TGCGCCAGCAGCCACTCTAGGGGCGGAGCCCCGTACAATGAGCAGTTCTTC.

The chain combines TRBV18 with TRBJ2-7; D remains unclear. CDR3 length: 15 residues. In germline, CDR1 is KGHSH, CDR2 LQKENI. With 1 base removed from V and 0 bases from J, the gap between germline ends came to 10 bases. The CDR3: CASSPRTESSYEQYF. The CDR3 DNA reads as TGTGCCAGCTCACCACGTACGGAAAGCTCCTACGAGCAGTACTTC.

The rearrangement links TRBV27 to TRBJ2-3, with 8 bases matching TRBD2. The germline V gene has CDR1 MNHEY and CDR2 SMNVEV (reference sequence). The CDR3 totals 15 residues. Unmatched junction bases numbered 9, after V lost 7 bases and J lost 3 bases. CDR3 sequence reads: CASNWIGRVTDTQYF. The CDR3 nucleotides are TGTGCCAGCAATTGGATCGGGAGGGTGACAGATACGCAGTATTTT.

V gene TRBV6-5 combines with J gene TRBJ2-1; D might be TRBD1 (6 bases). The germline gives CDR1 MNHEY, CDR2 SVGAGI. The CDR3 runs 15 residues. V shed 7 bases and J shed 10 bases, with 23 bases lying between them. As DNA, the CDR3 is TGTGCCAGCAACTTAGGGGGAGAGGGTACGCGCGAGCAGTTCTTC. It yields the protein CASNLGGEGTREQFF.

This chain joins TRBV9 and TRBJ1-4; D is unresolved. The CDR3 runs 13 residues. The ends were cut back, 4 bases at V and 8 bases at J, with 12 bases in the middle. Germline V CDR1 and CDR2: SGDLS, YYNGEE. The CDR3 protein is CASSTSAQEKLFF. In nucleotides, the CDR3 is TGTGCCAGCAGCACGTCCGCACAGGAAAAACTGTTTTTT.

The J gene is TRBJ2-3, the V gene TRBV14; no clear D gene. CDR1 and CDR2 (germline): SGHDN, FVKESK. The ends were cut back, 0 bases at V and 7 bases at J, with 5 bases in the middle. This CDR3 spans 12 amino acids. The CDR3 loop is CASSQDPHTQYF. CDR3 DNA: TGTGCCAGCAGCCAAGATCCACATACGCAGTATTTT.

This sequence joins TRBV7-2 and TRBJ2-1; 12 positions agree with TRBD2. Germline loops: CDR1 SGHTA, CDR2 FQGNSA. V shed 4 bases, J shed 2 bases, and the junction held 3 bases outside the gene matches. This CDR3 region has 16 residues. CDR3 sequence (DNA): TGTGCCAGCAGCTCCAGGACTAGCGGGACCTACAATGAGCAGTTCTTC. Protein product: CASSSRTSGTYNEQFF.

This rearrangement joins TRBV9 to TRBJ1-3; no clear D. Germline CDR1 and CDR2: SGDLS and YYNGEE. The CDR3 length is 13 residues. Deletions cut 3 bases from V and 6 bases from J, with 10 bases between. The CDR3 nucleotides are TGTGCCAGCAGCGCAGAGGGTCTAAACACCATATATTTT. It is translated as CASSAEGLNTIYF.

The genes are TRBV18 and TRBJ2-7, with 7 nucleotides matching TRBD1. CDR3 length: 17 amino acids. From germline, CDR1 is KGHSH and CDR2 LQKENI. V trimming: 3 bases; J trimming: 2 bases; junction bases outside the gene matches: 13. The DNA of the CDR3 is TGTGCCAGCTCACCTGGGGATGGACAGGCTCTTGCCTACGAGCAGTACTTC. It yields the protein CASSPGDGQALAYEQYF.